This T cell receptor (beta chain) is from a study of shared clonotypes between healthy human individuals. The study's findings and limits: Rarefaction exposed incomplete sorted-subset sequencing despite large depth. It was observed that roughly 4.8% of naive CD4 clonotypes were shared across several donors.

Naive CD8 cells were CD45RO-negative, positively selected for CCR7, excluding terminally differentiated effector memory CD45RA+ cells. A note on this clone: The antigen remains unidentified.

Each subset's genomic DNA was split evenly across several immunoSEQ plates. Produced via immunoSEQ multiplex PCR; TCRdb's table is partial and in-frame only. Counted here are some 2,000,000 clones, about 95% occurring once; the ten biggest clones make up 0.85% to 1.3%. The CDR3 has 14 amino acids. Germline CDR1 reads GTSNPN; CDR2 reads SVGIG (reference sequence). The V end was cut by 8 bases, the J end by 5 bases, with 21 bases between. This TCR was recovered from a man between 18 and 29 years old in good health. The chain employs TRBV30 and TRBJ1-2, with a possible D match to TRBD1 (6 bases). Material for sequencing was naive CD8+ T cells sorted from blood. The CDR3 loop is CAGQWAGWPYGYTF. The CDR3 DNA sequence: TGTGCCGGACAGTGGGCAGGGTGGCCTTATGGCTACACCTTC.